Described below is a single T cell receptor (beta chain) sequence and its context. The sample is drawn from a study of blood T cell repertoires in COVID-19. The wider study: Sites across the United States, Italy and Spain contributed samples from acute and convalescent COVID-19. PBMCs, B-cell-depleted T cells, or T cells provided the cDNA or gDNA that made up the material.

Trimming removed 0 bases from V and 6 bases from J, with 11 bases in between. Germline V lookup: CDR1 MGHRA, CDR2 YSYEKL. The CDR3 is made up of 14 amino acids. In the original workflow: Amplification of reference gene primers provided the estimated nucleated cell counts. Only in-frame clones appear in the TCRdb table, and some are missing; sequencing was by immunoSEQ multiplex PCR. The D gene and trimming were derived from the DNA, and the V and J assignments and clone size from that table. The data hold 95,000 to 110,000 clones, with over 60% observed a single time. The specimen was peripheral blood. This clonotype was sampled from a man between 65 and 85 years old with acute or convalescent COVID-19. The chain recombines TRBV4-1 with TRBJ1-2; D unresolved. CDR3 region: CASSQDRGIDGYTF. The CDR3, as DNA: TGCGCCAGCAGCCAAGATAGAGGAATCGATGGCTACACCTTC.